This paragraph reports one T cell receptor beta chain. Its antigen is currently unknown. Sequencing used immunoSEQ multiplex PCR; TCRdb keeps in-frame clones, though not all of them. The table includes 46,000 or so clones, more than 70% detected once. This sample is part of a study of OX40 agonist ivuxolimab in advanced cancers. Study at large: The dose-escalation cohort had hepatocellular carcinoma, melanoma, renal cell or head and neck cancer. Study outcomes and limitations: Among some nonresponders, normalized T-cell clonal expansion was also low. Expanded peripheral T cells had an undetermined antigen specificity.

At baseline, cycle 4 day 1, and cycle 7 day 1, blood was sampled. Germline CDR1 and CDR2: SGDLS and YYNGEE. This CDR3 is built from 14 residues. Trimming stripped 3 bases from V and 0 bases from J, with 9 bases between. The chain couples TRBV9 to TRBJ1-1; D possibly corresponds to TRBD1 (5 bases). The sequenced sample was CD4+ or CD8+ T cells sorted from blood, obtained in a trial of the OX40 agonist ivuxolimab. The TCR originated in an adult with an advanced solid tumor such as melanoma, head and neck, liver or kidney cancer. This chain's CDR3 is CASSGGRLNTEAFF. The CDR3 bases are TGTGCCAGCAGCGGGGGACGGCTGAACACTGAAGCTTTCTTT.